The T cell receptor beta chain under discussion was sequenced for a study of shared clonotypes between healthy human individuals. Study as a whole: Serving as donors were two women and a few men, whose ages spanned 18 to 49. Each donor's CD4 naive and CD4 memory cells filled three plates apiece, CD8 naive two, and CD8 memory one. Study-level results: The study drew on few donors, limiting represented genetic and exposure-history diversity.

Comment on this clone: The antigen is undetermined.

The protocol was immunoSEQ multiplex PCR, while the TCRdb copy is restricted to in-frame clones and leaves out a portion. The table has about 2,200,000 clones, approximately 94% seen once. Naive CD8 populations comprised CD45RO-negative cells positively selected for CCR7, excluding terminally differentiated effector memory CD45RA+ cells. This clonotype originated in a man aged 18 to 30 in good health. Some clones in this sample may be carry-over from other donors' samples. Source material: naive CD8+ T cells from PBMCs.

CDR3 sequence reads: CASSSGANTEAFF. The CDR3 DNA sequence: TGTGCCAGTAGCTCAGGGGCGAACACTGAAGCTTTCTTT. The V and J genes are TRBV19 and TRBJ1-1, with D possibly matching TRBD1 (6 bases). Between the trimmed V and J ends, which lost 6 bases and 1 base, there was a span of 9 bases. CDR1 is LNHDA, CDR2 SQIVND, per germline (reference sequence). This CDR3 is 13 amino acids long.